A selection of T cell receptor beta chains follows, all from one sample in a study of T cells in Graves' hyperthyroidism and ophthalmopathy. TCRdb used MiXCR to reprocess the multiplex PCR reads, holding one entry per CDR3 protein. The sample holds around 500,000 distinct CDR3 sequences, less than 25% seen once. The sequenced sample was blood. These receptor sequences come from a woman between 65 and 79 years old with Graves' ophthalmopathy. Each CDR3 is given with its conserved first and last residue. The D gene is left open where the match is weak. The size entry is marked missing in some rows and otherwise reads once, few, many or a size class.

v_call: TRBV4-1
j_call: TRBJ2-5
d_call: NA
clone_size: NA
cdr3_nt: TGCGCCAGCAGCCAAGTGCAGATCAACACTGAGACCCAGTACTTC
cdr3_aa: CASSQVQINTETQYF

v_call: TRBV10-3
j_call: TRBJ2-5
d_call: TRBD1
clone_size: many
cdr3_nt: TGTGCCATCGGGGGACAGCAAGAGACCCAGTACTTC
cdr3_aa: CAIGGQQETQYF

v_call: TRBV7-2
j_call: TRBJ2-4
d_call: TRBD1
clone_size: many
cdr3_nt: TGTGCCAGCAGCCCAACAGGGGTGGTCAAAAACATTCAGTACTTC
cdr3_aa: CASSPTGVVKNIQYF

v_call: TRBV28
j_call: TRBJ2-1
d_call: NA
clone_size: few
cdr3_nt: TGTGCCAGCCTTCAGGGACCCAGGGAGCAGTTCTTC
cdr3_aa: CASLQGPREQFF

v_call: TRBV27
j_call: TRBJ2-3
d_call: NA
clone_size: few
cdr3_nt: TGTGCCAGCAGTTTAAGGGTTTCAAGCACAGATACGCAGTATTTT
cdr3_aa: CASSLRVSSTDTQYF

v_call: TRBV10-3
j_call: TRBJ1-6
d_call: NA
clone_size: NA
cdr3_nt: TGTGCCATCAGTGAGTGGGGTAGGACTCATTCACCCCTCCACTTT
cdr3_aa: CAISEWGRTHSPLHF

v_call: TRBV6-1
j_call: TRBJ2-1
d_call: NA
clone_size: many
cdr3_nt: TGTGCCAGCAGTGACAGGAACAATGAGCAGTTCTTC
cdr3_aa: CASSDRNNEQFF

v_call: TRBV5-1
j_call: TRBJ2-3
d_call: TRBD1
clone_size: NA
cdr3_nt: TGCGCCAGCAACAATCCGGGACAGAGCACAGATACGCAGTATTTT
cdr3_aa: CASNNPGQSTDTQYF

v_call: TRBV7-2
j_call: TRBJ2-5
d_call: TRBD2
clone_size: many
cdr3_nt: TGTGCCAGCAGCTTAGGACAGACTAGCGGGAGGGCAGAGACCCAGTACTTC
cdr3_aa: CASSLGQTSGRAETQYF

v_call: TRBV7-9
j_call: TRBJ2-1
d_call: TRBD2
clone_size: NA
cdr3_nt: TGTGCCAGCAGCCGCCCCGGGGACTACGAGTTCTTC
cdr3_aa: CASSRPGDYEFF

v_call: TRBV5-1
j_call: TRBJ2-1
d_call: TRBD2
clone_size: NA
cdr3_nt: TGCGCCAGCAGCTTCTTACCCAATTATAGCGGGAGAATCCCAAGCTCCTACAATGAGCAGTTCTTC
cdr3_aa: CASSFLPNYSGRIPSSYNEQFF

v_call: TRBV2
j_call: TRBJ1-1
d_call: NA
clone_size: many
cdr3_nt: TGTGCCAGCAGTGAAGGGAGTAGGAGCACTGAAGCTTTCTTT
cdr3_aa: CASSEGSRSTEAFF

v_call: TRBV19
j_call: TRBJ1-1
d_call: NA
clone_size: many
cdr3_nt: TGTGCCAGTAGTATGGTTCCCTCTGGCTGGAACACTGAAGCTTTCTTT
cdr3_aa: CASSMVPSGWNTEAFF

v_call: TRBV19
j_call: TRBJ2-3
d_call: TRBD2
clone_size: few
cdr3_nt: TGTGCCACCAGTGGGACTAGCGGAGGTACGCAGTATTTT
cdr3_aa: CATSGTSGGTQYF

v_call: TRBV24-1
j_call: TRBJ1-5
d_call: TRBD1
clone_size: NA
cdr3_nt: TGTGCCACCAGTGCCCCGGGACAGGGTAATCAGCCCCAGCATTTT
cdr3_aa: CATSAPGQGNQPQHF

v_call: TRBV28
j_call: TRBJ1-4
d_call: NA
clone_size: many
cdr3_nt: TGTGCCAGCAGGGCAGCAACTAATGAAAAACTGTTTTTT
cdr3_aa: CASRAATNEKLFF

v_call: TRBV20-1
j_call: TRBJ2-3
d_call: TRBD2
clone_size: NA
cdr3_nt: TGCAGTGCTAGAAGGCGCGGGAGTACAGATACGCAGTATTTT
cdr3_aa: CSARRRGSTDTQYF

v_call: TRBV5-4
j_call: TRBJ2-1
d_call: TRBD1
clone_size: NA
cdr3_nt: TGTGCCAGCAGCTCGCCGGGACAGGACTACAATGAGCAGTTCTTC
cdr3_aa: CASSSPGQDYNEQFF

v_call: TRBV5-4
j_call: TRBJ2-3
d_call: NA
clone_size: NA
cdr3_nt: TGTGCCAGCAGCTTCCATGGGAGCACAGATACGCAGTATTTT
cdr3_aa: CASSFHGSTDTQYF

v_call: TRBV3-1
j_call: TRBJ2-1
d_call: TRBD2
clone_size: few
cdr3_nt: TGTGCCAGCAGCCAGGGAGGGCGGAATGAGCAGTTCTTC
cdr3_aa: CASSQGGRNEQFF

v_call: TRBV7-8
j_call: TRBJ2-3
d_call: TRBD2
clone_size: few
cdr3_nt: TGTGCCAGCAGCTCGCGACCAACTAGCGGGAGAATGAATACGCAGTATTTT
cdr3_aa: CASSSRPTSGRMNTQYF

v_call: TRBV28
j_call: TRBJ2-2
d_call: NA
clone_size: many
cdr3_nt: TGTGCCAGCAGTCACCCGGACAGCCCAAACACCGGGGAGCTGTTTTTT
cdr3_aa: CASSHPDSPNTGELFF

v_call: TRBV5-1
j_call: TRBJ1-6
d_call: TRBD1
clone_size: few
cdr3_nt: TGCGCCAGCAGAGGTAACAGGGGTAATTCACCCCTCCACTTT
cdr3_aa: CASRGNRGNSPLHF

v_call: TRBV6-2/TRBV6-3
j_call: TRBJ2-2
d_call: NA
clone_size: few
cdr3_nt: TGTGCCAGCAATGCCCAGGGGATCGCCGGGGAGCTGTTTTTT
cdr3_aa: CASNAQGIAGELFF

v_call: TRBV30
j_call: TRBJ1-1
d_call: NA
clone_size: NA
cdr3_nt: TGTGCCTGGAGTGTACTGGGGCGGAACACTGAAGCTTTCTTT
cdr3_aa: CAWSVLGRNTEAFF

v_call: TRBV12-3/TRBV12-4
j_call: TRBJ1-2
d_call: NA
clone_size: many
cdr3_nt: TGTGCCAGCAGTTTAGAGCTGATTAAGTCTAGGGGCTACACCTTC
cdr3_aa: CASSLELIKSRGYTF

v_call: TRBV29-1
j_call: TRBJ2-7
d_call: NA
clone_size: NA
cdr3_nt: TGCAGCGTTCCCCGGGCCAGACACCGCTCCTACGAGCAGTACTTC
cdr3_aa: CSVPRARHRSYEQYF

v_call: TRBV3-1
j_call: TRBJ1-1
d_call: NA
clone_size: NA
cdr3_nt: TGTGCCAGCAGCTCCCGGACGGGGGAAGCTTTCTTT
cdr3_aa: CASSSRTGEAFF

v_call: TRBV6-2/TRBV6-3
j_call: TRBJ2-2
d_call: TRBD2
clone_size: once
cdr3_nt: TGTGCCAGCAGTTACTCGATATCACTAGCGGACTTCACCGGGGAGCTGTTTTTT
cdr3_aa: CASSYSISLADFTGELFF

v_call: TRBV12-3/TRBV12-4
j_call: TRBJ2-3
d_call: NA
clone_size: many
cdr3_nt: TGTGCCAGCAGTGCAAGCTCAAACCCCACAGATACGCAGTATTTT
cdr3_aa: CASSASSNPTDTQYF

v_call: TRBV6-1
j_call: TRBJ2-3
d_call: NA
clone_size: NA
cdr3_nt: TGTGCCAGCCGGGATATGAAAACAGATACGCAGTATTTT
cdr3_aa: CASRDMKTDTQYF

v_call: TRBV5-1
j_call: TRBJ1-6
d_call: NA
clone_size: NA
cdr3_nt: TGCGCCAGCAGCTTGGGCCCACAGGGCCCCATCGAACCCCTCCACTTT
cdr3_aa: CASSLGPQGPIEPLHF

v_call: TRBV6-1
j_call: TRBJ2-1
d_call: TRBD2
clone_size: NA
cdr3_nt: TGTGCCAGCAGTCGCCGTTTGGAGGGCCGACTAGCGGGGGTCTACAATGAGCAGTTCTTC
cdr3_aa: CASSRRLEGRLAGVYNEQFF

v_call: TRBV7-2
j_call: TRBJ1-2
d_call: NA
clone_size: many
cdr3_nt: TGTGCCAGCAGGTTAGACGTAGACTACACCTTC
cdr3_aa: CASRLDVDYTF

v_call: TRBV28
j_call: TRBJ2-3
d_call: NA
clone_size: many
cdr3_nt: TGTGCCAGCAGTTCCGTACTCCCCAGGGCAGATACGCAGTATTTT
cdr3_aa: CASSSVLPRADTQYF

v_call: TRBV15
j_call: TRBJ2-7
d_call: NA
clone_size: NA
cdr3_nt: TGTGCCACCAGCAGGGGAGGTACGGAGCAGTACTTC
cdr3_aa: CATSRGGTEQYF

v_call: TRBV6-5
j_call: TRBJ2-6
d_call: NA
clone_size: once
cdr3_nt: TGTGCCAGCAGTTATGGGGCGACGACTGGGGCCAACGTCCTGACTTTC
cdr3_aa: CASSYGATTGANVLTF

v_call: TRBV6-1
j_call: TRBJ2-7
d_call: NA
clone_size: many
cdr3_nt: TGTGCCAGCAGTAGCTTGGACTACACCTACGAGCAATACTTC
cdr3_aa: CASSSLDYTYEQYF

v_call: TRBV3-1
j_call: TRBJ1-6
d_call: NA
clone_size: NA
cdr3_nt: TGTGCCAGCAGCCAAGTGAACCCTGACAGCTCACCCCTCCACTTT
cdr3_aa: CASSQVNPDSSPLHF

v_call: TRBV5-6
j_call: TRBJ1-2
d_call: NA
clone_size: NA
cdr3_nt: TGTGCCAGCAGCAAGGGGATTAACTATGGCTACACCTTC
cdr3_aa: CASSKGINYGYTF

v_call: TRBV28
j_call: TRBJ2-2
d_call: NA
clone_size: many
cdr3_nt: TGTGCCAGCAGTTTATTCTTGCGGCAGAACACCGGGGAGCTGTTTTTT
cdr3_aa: CASSLFLRQNTGELFF

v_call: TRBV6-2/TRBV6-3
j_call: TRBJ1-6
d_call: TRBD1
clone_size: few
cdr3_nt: TGTGCCAGCAGTTTCGCCCGGGACAGTTATAATTCACCCCTCCACTTT
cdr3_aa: CASSFARDSYNSPLHF

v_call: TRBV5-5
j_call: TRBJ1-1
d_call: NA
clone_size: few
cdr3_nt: TGTGCCAGCAGCTTGACCAGTGACACGGGACACCGGAATTTCTTT
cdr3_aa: CASSLTSDTGHRNFF

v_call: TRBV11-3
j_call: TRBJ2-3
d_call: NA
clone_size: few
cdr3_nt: TGTGCCAGCAGCTTAGATCTCACCAGCCCCACAGATACGCAGTATTTT
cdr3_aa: CASSLDLTSPTDTQYF